This T cell receptor beta chain emerged from a study of cytomegalovirus exposure and HLA in healthy donors. Whole-study results and caveats: An analysis was carried out at a later point. It showed that HLA-associated TCR beta chains were more clonally expanded than equally common non-associated chains. In an earlier analysis, productive rearrangement rates for most beta V segments clustered near 87% or 30%.

The primer mix had 60 Vbeta and 13 Jbeta primers. Sequencing used immunoSEQ multiplex PCR; TCRdb keeps in-frame clones, though not all of them. The table includes about 200,000 clones, around 70% detected once. Sampled while nominally healthy, donors likely had unrecorded immune exposures. This CDR3 comprises 14 residues. Per germline, CDR1 LGHNT and CDR2 FRNRAP. V was trimmed by 3 bases and J by 8 bases, leaving 11 bases between them. This clone appeared a few times. Its antigen is still unknown. The chain has TRBV12-5 and TRBJ1-6; D perhaps matches TRBD1 (6 bases). This receptor was taken from a man between 35 and 55 years old in good health and CMV-seropositive. The sample taken for sequencing was PBMCs. Here the CDR3 reads CASGLVRGDSPLHF. CDR3 bases: TGTGCTAGTGGTTTAGTCAGGGGTGATTCACCCCTCCACTTT.